The subject of this entry is one TCR beta chain. The data were taken from a study of blood T cell repertoires in COVID-19. About the research overall: Acute-phase and convalescent COVID-19 samples originated in the United States, Italy and Spain. From T cells, B-cell-depleted T cells, or PBMCs came the material, which was cDNA or gDNA.

As handled by the study authors: Counts of nucleated cells, estimated from reference gene primer amplification, were obtained. Clones were read by immunoSEQ multiplex PCR, and TCRdb kept only the in-frame ones, dropping some. The DNA was the basis for D and trimming; V, J and clone size are from that table. The sample shows some 250,000 clones, over 80% of them seen only once. Participant-reported clinical history was the basis for cohort assignment. Deletions cut 1 base from V and 3 bases from J, with 11 bases between. CDR3 length equals 14 residues. CDR1 is SGHRS and CDR2 is YFSETQ in the germline V gene.

The chain has TRBV5-1 and TRBJ2-7, with TRBD1 as a possible D gene (6 bases). The specimen was PBMCs or T cells enriched from blood (not recorded which). This receptor was obtained from a human donor in a cohort exposed to, infected with or recovered from COVID-19 (not recorded which). The donor label of this sample is uncertain. The CDR3 region has the DNA TGCGCCAGCAGCTTGTGGACAGTAGGCTACGAGCAGTACTTC. Its translation is CASSLWTVGYEQYF.